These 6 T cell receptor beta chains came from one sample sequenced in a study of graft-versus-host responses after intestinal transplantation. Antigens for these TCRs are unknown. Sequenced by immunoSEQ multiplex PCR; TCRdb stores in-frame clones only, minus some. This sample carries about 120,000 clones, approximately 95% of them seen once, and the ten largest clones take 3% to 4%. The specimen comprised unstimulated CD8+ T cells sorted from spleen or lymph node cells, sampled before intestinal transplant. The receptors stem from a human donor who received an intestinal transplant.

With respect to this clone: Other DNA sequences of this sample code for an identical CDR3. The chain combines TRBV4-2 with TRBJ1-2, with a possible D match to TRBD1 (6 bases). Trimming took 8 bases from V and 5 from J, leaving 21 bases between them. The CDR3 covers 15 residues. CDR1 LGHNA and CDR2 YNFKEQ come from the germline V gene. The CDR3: CASGRQARGYYGYTF. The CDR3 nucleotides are TGTGCCAGCGGGCGACAGGCCCGGGGATATTATGGCTACACCTTC.

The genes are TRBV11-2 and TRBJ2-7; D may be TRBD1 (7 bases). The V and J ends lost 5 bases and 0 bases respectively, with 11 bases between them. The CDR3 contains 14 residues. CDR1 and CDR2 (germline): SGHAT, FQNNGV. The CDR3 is CASSLRGASYEQYF. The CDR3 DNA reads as TGTGCCAGCAGCCTCAGGGGGGCCTCCTACGAGCAGTACTTC.

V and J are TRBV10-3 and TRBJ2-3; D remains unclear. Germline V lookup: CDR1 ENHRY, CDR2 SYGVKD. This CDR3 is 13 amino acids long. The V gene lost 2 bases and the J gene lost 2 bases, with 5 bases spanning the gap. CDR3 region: CAISEVITDTQYF. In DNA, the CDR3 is TGTGCCATCAGTGAGGTTATCACAGATACGCAGTATTTT.

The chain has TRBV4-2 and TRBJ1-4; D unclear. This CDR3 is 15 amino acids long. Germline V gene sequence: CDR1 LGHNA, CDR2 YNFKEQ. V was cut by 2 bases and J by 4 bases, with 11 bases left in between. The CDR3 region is CASSQSEELNEKLFF. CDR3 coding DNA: TGTGCCAGCAGCCAATCTGAGGAACTTAATGAAAAACTGTTTTTT.

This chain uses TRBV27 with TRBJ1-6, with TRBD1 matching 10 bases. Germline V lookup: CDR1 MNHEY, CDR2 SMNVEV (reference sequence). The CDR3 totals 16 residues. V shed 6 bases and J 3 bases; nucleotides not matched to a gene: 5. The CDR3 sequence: CASRPGQGFYNSPLHF. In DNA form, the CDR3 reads TGTGCCAGCAGGCCGGGACAGGGGTTCTATAATTCACCCCTCCACTTT.

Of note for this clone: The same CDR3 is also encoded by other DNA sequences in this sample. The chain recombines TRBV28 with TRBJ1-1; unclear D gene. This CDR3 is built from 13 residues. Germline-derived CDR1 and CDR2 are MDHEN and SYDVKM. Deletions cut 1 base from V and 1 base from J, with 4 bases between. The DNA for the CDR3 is TGTGCCAGCAGTTTATCCGGGAACACTGAAGCTTTCTTT. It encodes CASSLSGNTEAFF.